What follows describes a single TCR beta chain. Its antigen target is currently unknown. Base qualities were left out, and no much larger clone turns up one base away. The sample's time point label, in plain terms: cells obtained before transplantation from donor or recipient. CD3+CD4+ and CD3+CD8+ populations were FACS-sorted from unstimulated pre-transplant donor and recipient cells taken from spleen or lymph nodes. Based on the germline V gene, the CDR1 and CDR2 sequences are SGHTA and FQGNSA. There are 16 amino acids in the CDR3, from cysteine to phenylalanine inclusive. Here the CDR3 DNA is all that survives: 48 bases in frame from base 1. V is shortened by 3 bases, J by 0 bases, and the region joining them spans 12 bases. The sample belongs to a study of graft-versus-host responses after intestinal transplantation listed by TCRdb under 2021. Concerning the study at large: The transplants that recipients received were multivisceral, liver-intestinal, or isolated intestinal. The cohort enrolled under 25 intestinal transplant recipients including one retransplant, and a few patients lacking pretransplant specimens were excluded. To identify alloreactive clones, pre-transplant mixed lymphocyte reaction products were sequenced and then compared with unstimulated pre-transplant donor and recipient T cells. After intestinal transplantation, graft-versus-host and host-versus-graft alloreactive T cell clones were followed in the graft, circulation and bone marrow using bulk TCR-beta CDR3 sequencing. Every recipient was given anti-thymocyte globulin induction, then maintenance tacrolimus and steroids for roughly three years. Instead of going to the commercial service, samples from a few later patients were sequenced in-house on an Illumina MiSeq and processed with MiXCR. Donor T cell macrochimerism was defined as a peak of at least 4% donor T cells among recipient peripheral blood mononuclear cells. Findings and caveats that apply to the study as a whole: Patients with donor T cell macrochimerism had high GvH to HvG T cell clonal ratios in their allografts. The conclusions were limited by the relatively low number and heterogeneity of the intestinal transplant patients. GvH clones were found in recipient bone marrow, and some of the GvH clones appeared earlier in ileal mucosa or blood, which is consistent with an intestinal mucosal origin. Peak levels of circulating GvH clones were associated with declines in HvG clones early after transplant.

The library was made by the immunoSEQ multiplex PCR assay. For most patients, genomic DNA was isolated with the Qiagen DNeasy Blood and Tissue Kit and shipped frozen to Adaptive Biotechnologies for TCR sequencing. Adaptive Biotechnologies carried out high-throughput TCR-beta CDR3 sequencing of genomic DNA for most patients. For the original study's pipeline: TCR sequencing data for roughly 20 patients were retrieved from Adaptive's ImmunoSEQ software; a few other patients were processed with MiXCR and VDJtools. To correct CD4 versus CD8 sorting errors, sequences present in both subsets at a frequency ratio below 5:1 were removed. CDR3 nucleotide sequences shared by donor and recipient were removed because the origin of these sequences could not be assigned. To be classed as alloreactive, a clone needed at least 2-fold expansion over unstimulated cells and a minimum CFSE-low frequency of 0.002% (template counts) or 0.001% (read counts). Clones detected in sequenced pre-transplant spleen, lymph node, or MLR CFSE-low populations of the donor or recipient were defined as mappable. The cumulative frequency of alloreactive clones was calculated as a percentage of all sequences, weighted by copy number. TCRdb limited this immuneACCESS table to in-frame rearrangements with V and J called. A share of clones is missing; checked studies link under half to unresolved V genes, and the rest is unexplained. For V, J and clone size, that table is used; D and trimming come from the DNA. Across this sample there are approximately 90,000 clones, with roughly 90% seen only once. The top ten hold 7% to 9.5% of the sample.

Here the chain combines TRBV7-2 and TRBJ1-5; the D gene remains uncertain. The input for sequencing was unstimulated CD8+ T cells sorted from spleen or lymph node cells, taken before transplant. The TCR originated in a human donor who was the organ donor for an intestinal transplant. The CDR3 loop reads CASSLQGPYSNQPQHF. Here is the DNA: TGTGCCAGCAGCTTGCAAGGTCCTTATAGCAATCAGCCCCAGCATTTT.